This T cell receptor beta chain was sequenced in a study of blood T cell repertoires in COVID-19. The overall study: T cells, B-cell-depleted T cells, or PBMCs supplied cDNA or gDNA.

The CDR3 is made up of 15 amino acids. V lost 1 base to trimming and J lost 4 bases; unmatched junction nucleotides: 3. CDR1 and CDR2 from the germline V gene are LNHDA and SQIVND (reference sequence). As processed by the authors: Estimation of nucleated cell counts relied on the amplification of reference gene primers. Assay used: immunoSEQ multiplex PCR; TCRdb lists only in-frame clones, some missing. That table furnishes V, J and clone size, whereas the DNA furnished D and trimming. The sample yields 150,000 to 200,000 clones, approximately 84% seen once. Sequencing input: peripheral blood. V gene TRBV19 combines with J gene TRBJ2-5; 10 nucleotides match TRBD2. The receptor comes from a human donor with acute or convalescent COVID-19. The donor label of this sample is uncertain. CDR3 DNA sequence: TGTGCCAGTAGTATAGCGGCTAGCGGGGGAGAGACCCAGTACTTC. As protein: CASSIAASGGETQYF.